Each of the 23 T cell receptor beta chains below was sequenced from the same sample in a study of long-term antiretroviral therapy in people with HIV. It was version v3.0 of the immunoSEQ assay that was run at survey level. Assay: immunoSEQ multiplex PCR; the TCRdb copy retains only in-frame clones and omits some. The sample yields about 23,000 clones, 82% seen once. This specimen consisted of unsorted PBMCs, obtained 0.3 years after starting antiretroviral therapy. The receptors originated from a middle-aged man with HIV.

The chain combines TRBV7-8 with TRBJ2-3; D is unclear. V was trimmed by 6 bases and J by 4 bases, leaving 2 bases between them. Germline V gives CDR1 SGHVS, CDR2 FQNEAQ. CDR3 size: 10 residues. CDR3 DNA sequence: TGTGCCAGCAGATCAGATACGCAGTATTTT. Encoded protein: CASRSDTQYF.

This sequence joins TRBV18 and TRBJ2-5; D may be TRBD2 (6 bases). V lost 2 bases and J 7 bases, leaving 20 bases between the germline ends. The CDR3 has 16 amino acids. Germline V gene data show CDR1 as KGHSH and CDR2 as LQKENI. CDR3 sequence reads: CASSPSGVGKHGTQYF. CDR3 nucleotide sequence: TGTGCCAGCTCACCATCGGGAGTCGGGAAGCATGGGACCCAGTACTTC.

In this sample, this clone turned up a few times. The chain is built from TRBV7-8 and TRBJ1-2, with a weak D call TRBD1 (5 bases). Per germline, CDR1 SGHVS and CDR2 FQNEAQ. The CDR3 is made up of 15 amino acids. V was cut by 0 bases and J by 3 bases, with 11 bases left in between. The CDR3 DNA sequence: TGTGCCAGCAGCTTAGCAGGGGTGCTAGACTATGGCTACACCTTC. This translates into CASSLAGVLDYGYTF.

The CDR3 nucleotides read TGTGCCATCAGTGGTCGGGCCAGTAACTATGGCTACACCTTC. This codes for CAISGRASNYGYTF. The chain has TRBV10-3 and TRBJ1-2; D uncertain. CDR1 and CDR2 (germline): ENHRY, SYGVKD. Trimming stripped 4 bases from V and 1 base from J, with 10 bases between. The CDR3 consists of 14 residues.

The V call is TRBV15, the J call TRBJ1-4, with a weak D call TRBD1 (5 bases). V was trimmed by 3 bases and J by 6 bases, leaving 11 bases between them. CDR3 length equals 14 residues. Germline V gene lookup returns CDR1 LNHNV and CDR2 YYDKDF (reference sequence). The CDR3 loop reads CATSRGRWYEKLFF. In DNA form, the CDR3 reads TGTGCCACCAGCAGGGGACGGTGGTATGAAAAACTGTTTTTT.

In DNA form, the CDR3 reads TGTGCCAGCAGCTTAGTGGGGTGGGGATATAGCAATCAGCCCCAGCATTTT. Translating it yields CASSLVGWGYSNQPQHF. The chain recombines TRBV7-8 with TRBJ1-5, with unresolved D. From germline, CDR1 is SGHVS and CDR2 FQNEAQ. Between the trimmed V and J ends, which lost 1 base and 0 bases, there was a span of 13 bases. The CDR3 is 17 residues long.

This sequence joins TRBV21-1 and TRBJ2-1. TRBV21-1 is assigned pseudogene status. The CDR3 is 14 amino acids. Written as DNA, the CDR3 is TGTGCCAGCCTCAGGGACGGCAACTACAATGAGCAGTTCTTC. It specifies CASLRDGNYNEQFF.

The chain couples TRBV5-6 to TRBJ1-5, with 8 bases that match TRBD1. The germline gives CDR1 SGHDT, CDR2 YYEEEE. The CDR3 runs to 14 residues. V was clipped by 3 bases and J by 7 bases; unmatched bases: 6. The CDR3 loop reads CASSYGQGGQPQHF. In DNA form, the CDR3 reads TGTGCCAGCAGCTACGGACAGGGAGGCCAGCCCCAGCATTTT.

This clone appeared a few times. V is TRBV5-5 and J is TRBJ1-1; a possible D gene is TRBD1 (5 bases). Germline V lookup: CDR1 SGHKS, CDR2 YYEKEE (reference sequence). The CDR3 length is 11 residues. Trimming shortened V by 4 bases and J by 11 bases, and 12 bases separated the two germline ends. The CDR3 nucleotides are TGTGCCAGCAGCGAAGGTCGGGGGGCTTTCTTT. Protein sequence: CASSEGRGAFF. Full variable domain (missing parts from reference TRBV5-5 and TRBJ1-1): DAGVTQSPTHLIKTRGQQVTLRCSPISGHKSVSWYQQVLGQGPQFIFQYYEKEERGRGNFPDRFSARQFPNYSSELNVNALLLGDSALYLCASSEGRGAFFGQGTRLTVV.

V is TRBV27 and J is TRBJ2-1; D gene ambiguous. The germline V and J ends were trimmed by 6 bases and 0 bases, with 18 bases remaining between them. The CDR3 contains 17 residues. Germline assignment: CDR1 MNHEY and CDR2 SMNVEV (reference sequence). The CDR3 protein is CASRPARTYGSYNEQFF. CDR3 bases: TGTGCCAGCAGGCCAGCCCGGACCTACGGCTCCTACAATGAGCAGTTCTTC.

This clone is a singleton in its sample. The gene calls are TRBV7-2 and TRBJ2-5; D is uncertain. The CDR3 totals 17 residues. V was shortened by 1 base and J by 1 base, with 16 bases between the two germline ends. The germline gives CDR1 SGHTA, CDR2 FQGNSA. The CDR3 loop is CASSLGTQPPFQETQYF. The CDR3 DNA is TGTGCCAGCAGCTTAGGCACCCAGCCTCCCTTCCAAGAGACCCAGTACTTC.

The V and J genes are TRBV9 and TRBJ1-2; no clear D. CDR3 length equals 11 residues. The V gene lost 3 bases and the J gene lost 11 bases, with 11 bases spanning the gap. From germline, CDR1 is SGDLS and CDR2 YYNGEE. CDR3 DNA sequence: TGTGCCAGCAGCGCCTCCTCGGAGTACACCTTC. Its protein product is CASSASSEYTF.

The V call is TRBV5-1, the J call TRBJ1-2; D is perhaps TRBD1 (6 bases). This CDR3 has 14 amino acids. Trimming removed 4 bases at V and 7 bases at J, with 17 bases between. Germline values: CDR1 SGHRS, CDR2 YFSETQ. CDR3 in amino acids: CASSPLDRYGGYTF. The CDR3 coding sequence is TGCGCCAGCAGCCCCCTGGACAGATACGGTGGCTACACCTTC.

This clone turned up a few times. This sequence joins TRBV6-6 and TRBJ1-6; 9 positions match TRBD1. From germline, CDR1 is MNHNY and CDR2 SVGAGI (reference sequence). CDR3 length: 14 residues. With V trimmed by 4 bases and J by 12 bases, 7 bases remained unmatched. The CDR3 is CASSWGQGLEPLHF. CDR3 coding DNA: TGTGCCAGCAGTTGGGGACAGGGCCTGGAACCCCTCCACTTT.

The chain employs TRBV27 and TRBJ2-1; TRBD1 is a possible D gene (5 bases). V shed 6 bases and J shed 4 bases, with 16 bases lying between them. CDR3 size: 15 residues. CDR1 MNHEY and CDR2 SMNVEV come from the germline V gene (reference sequence). DNA for the CDR3: TGTGCCAGCAGATCAGGGTGGAACTTGTACAATGAGCAGTTCTTC. Translating gives CASRSGWNLYNEQFF.

V gene TRBV4-1 combines with J gene TRBJ1-1; D uncertain. This CDR3 is 13 amino acids long. The V gene lost 4 bases and the J gene lost 4 bases, with 10 bases spanning the gap. Per the germline V gene, CDR1 is MGHRA and CDR2 is YSYEKL. CDR3 coding DNA: TGCGCCAGCAGCCTACACCCGGGCACTGAAGCTTTCTTT. Its protein is CASSLHPGTEAFF.

The V and J genes are TRBV11-2 and TRBJ1-2, with D perhaps TRBD1 (5 bases). The germline CDR1 and CDR2 sequences are SGHAT and FQNNGV. The CDR3 length is 15 residues. The V and J ends lost 3 bases and 8 bases respectively, with 19 bases between them. The CDR3 nucleotides read TGTGCCAGCAGCTTGAGACAGTTGTTTAAGACCGGCTACACCTTC. Translation gives CASSLRQLFKTGYTF.

This clone occurred once. The CDR3 region has the DNA TGTGCCAGCAGCTTAGAGGATGAGCAGTTCTTC. Protein: CASSLEDEQFF. The V and J genes are TRBV5-6 and TRBJ2-1; no firm D call. The CDR3 is made up of 11 amino acids. Germline CDR1 SGHDT, CDR2 YYEEEE. V lost 2 bases, J lost 8 bases, and 5 bases lay in between.

The chain uses TRBV7-3 and TRBJ2-1, with no clear D. The CDR3 has 15 residues. CDR1 SGHTA and CDR2 FQGTGA come from the germline V gene. The V end lost 0 bases, the J end lost 0 bases, and 6 bases lay between the germline ends. The chain's CDR3 is CASSLTGVSYNEQFF. In DNA, the CDR3 is TGTGCCAGCAGCTTAACTGGGGTCTCCTACAATGAGCAGTTCTTC.

This clone turned up a few times. The J gene is TRBJ1-1, the V gene TRBV7-9; weak D call: TRBD1 (5 bases). From germline, CDR1 is SEHNR and CDR2 FQNEAQ (reference sequence). V was trimmed by 1 base and J by 1 base, leaving 10 bases between them. The CDR3 extends over 15 amino acids. The CDR3 DNA reads as TGTGCCAGCAGCTTAGGCGGGGCGTCGAACACTGAAGCTTTCTTT. Its protein product is CASSLGGASNTEAFF.

In its sample, this clone was seen a few times. The rearrangement joins TRBV5-1 to TRBJ1-6, with a tentative D call TRBD1 (5 bases). The CDR3 runs to 15 residues. Trimming stripped 2 bases from V and 8 bases from J, with 14 bases between. Per germline, CDR1 SGHRS and CDR2 YFSETQ. CDR3 in DNA: TGCGCCAGCAGCTTTGGGCAGGGCGGATATTCACCCCTCCACTTT. Protein product: CASSFGQGGYSPLHF.

The chain has TRBV19 and TRBJ1-1, with a possible D match to TRBD1 (6 bases). Germline CDR1 LNHDA, CDR2 SQIVND (reference sequence). V lost 3 bases and J lost 0, with 14 bases in between. This CDR3 contains 16 residues. The CDR3 loop reads CASSMRIRQVNTEAFF. The CDR3 DNA reads as TGTGCCAGTAGTATGAGGATTCGACAGGTGAACACTGAAGCTTTCTTT.

The chain links TRBV7-6 to TRBJ2-1; TRBD2 aligns across 9 bases. V dropped 3 bases and J dropped 6; count of bases not matched to a gene: 6. CDR3 size: 15 residues. Germline CDR1 reads SGHVS; CDR2 reads FNYEAQ. This CDR3 is CASSLGLAGSNEQFF. The DNA for the CDR3 is TGTGCCAGCAGCTTGGGGCTAGCGGGGTCCAATGAGCAGTTCTTC.